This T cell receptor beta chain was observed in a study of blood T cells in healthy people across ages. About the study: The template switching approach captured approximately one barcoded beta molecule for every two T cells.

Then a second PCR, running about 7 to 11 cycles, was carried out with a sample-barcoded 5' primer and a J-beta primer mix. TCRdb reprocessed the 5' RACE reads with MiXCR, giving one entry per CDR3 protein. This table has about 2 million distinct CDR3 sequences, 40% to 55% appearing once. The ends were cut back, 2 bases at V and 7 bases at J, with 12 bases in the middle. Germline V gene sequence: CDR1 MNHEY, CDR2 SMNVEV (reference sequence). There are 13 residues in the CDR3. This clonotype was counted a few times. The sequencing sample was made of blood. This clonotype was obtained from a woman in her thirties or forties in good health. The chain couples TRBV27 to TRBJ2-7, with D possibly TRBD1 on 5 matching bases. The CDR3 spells CASSLIGANEQYF. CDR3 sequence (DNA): TGTGCCAGCAGTTTAATAGGGGCCAATGAGCAGTACTTC.